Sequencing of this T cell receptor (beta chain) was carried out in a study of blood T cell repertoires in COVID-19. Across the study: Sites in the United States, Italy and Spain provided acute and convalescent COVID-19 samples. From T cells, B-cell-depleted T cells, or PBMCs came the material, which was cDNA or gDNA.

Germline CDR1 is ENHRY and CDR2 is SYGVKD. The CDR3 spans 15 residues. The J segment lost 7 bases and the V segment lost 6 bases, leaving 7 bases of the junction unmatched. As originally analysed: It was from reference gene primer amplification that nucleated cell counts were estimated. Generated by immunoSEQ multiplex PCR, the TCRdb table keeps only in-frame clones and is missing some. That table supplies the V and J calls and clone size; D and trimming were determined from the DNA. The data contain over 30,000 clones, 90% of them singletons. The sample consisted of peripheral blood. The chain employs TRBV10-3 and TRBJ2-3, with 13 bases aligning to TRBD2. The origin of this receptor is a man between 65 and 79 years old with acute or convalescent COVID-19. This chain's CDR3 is CAISLGLAGRNTQYF. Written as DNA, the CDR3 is TGTGCCATCAGCCTGGGACTAGCGGGAAGAAATACGCAGTATTTT.